The next 29 T cell receptor beta chains were all read from a single sample in a study of cytomegalovirus exposure and HLA in healthy donors. Both 60 Vbeta primers and 13 Jbeta primers went into the PCR. This table comes from immunoSEQ multiplex PCR, and its TCRdb copy is limited to in-frame clones, with some not included. The table records about 180,000 clones, over 80% of them present only once. Sequenced material: PBMCs. The receptors originated from a boy aged 2-9 years in good health and CMV-seronegative.

The chain links TRBV6-5 to TRBJ1-5; no clear D. Germline-derived CDR1 and CDR2 are MNHEY and SVGAGI. Trimming left V 2 bases short and J 3 bases short, with 8 bases between. The CDR3 has 14 amino acids. The chain's CDR3 is CASSYGRANQPQHF. The CDR3 region has the DNA TGTGCCAGCAGTTACGGGCGAGCCAATCAGCCCCAGCATTTT.

Only one count was recorded for this clone. This sequence joins TRBV29-1 and TRBJ1-1; the match to TRBD1 covers 7 bases. The ends lost 7 bases at V and 3 bases at J; junction bases unmatched: 8. Germline V gene sequence: CDR1 SQVTM, CDR2 ANQGSEA. The CDR3 is made up of 13 amino acids. The CDR3 loop is CSGRQGRDTEAFF. The CDR3 DNA reads as TGCAGCGGGCGACAGGGAAGGGACACTGAAGCTTTCTTT.

The rearrangement joins TRBV19 to TRBJ1-5, with 8 bases fitting TRBD1. Trimming cost V 8 bases and J 5 bases; bases outside gene matches: 11. The CDR3 is 15 residues long. In germline, CDR1 is LNHDA, CDR2 SQIVND (reference sequence). CDR3: CASLPGQGLYQPQHF. CDR3 bases: TGTGCCAGTCTTCCCGGACAGGGCCTTTATCAGCCCCAGCATTTT.

The rearrangement links TRBV5-4 to TRBJ2-7; TRBD1 matches at 7 bases. Germline V gives CDR1 SGHNT, CDR2 YYREEE (reference sequence). The CDR3 length is 13 residues. V was pared by 4 bases and J by 2 bases, with 3 bases of the junction left unmatched. CDR3 amino acids: CASSQQGPYEQYF. The CDR3 DNA sequence: TGTGCCAGCAGCCAACAGGGGCCCTACGAGCAGTACTTC.

This clone appeared once. Here the CDR3 DNA reads TGTGCCAGCAGCTTGGAGGGGGCTGGGTTGAACACTGAAGCTTTCTTT. Translated, it gives CASSLEGAGLNTEAFF. J is TRBJ1-1 and V is TRBV5-4; TRBD1 aligns across 7 bases. J gave up 0 bases and V 0 bases, and 5 bases lay outside the gene matches. The CDR3 is 16 amino acids. Germline assignment: CDR1 SGHNT and CDR2 YYREEE (reference sequence).

The chain recombines TRBV5-1 with TRBJ1-5; D may be TRBD1 (5 bases). The CDR3 sequence is 15 residues long. The germline CDR1 and CDR2 sequences are SGHRS and YFSETQ. The V and J ends lost 0 bases and 1 base respectively, with 8 bases between them. DNA for the CDR3: TGCGCCAGCAGCTTGGTTTCAGGGAGCAATCAGCCCCAGCATTTT. It codes for CASSLVSGSNQPQHF.

V and J are TRBV6-1 and TRBJ1-5; 8 bases line up with TRBD1. The V gene end was trimmed by 3 bases and the J gene end by 5 bases; junction bases not matched to a gene: 12. CDR1 is MNHNS and CDR2 is SASEGT in the germline V gene. The CDR3 length is 17 residues. The CDR3 reads CASSDTWTGKIDQPQHF. The CDR3 coding sequence is TGTGCCAGCAGTGATACCTGGACAGGGAAGATTGATCAGCCCCAGCATTTT.

This clone has only one observation. The chain combines TRBV10-3 with TRBJ2-5; weak D call: TRBD2 (6 bases). The CDR3 loop spans 14 amino acids. The ends were cut back, 10 bases at V and 3 bases at J, with 18 bases in the middle. Germline CDR1 ENHRY, CDR2 SYGVKD. The CDR3 DNA is TGTGCCACCGGAGGCCGTAGCGGAGAAGAGACCCAGTACTTC. The encoded protein is CATGGRSGEETQYF.

The V call is TRBV7-7, the J call TRBJ2-1; 13 positions agree with TRBD2. The trim removed 5 bases at V and 9 bases at J, leaving 10 bases unmatched. CDR1 is SSHAT, CDR2 FNYEAQ, per germline (reference sequence). The CDR3 totals 16 residues. The DNA of the CDR3 is TGTGCCAGCAGCCAGGGACTAGCGGGGAACATGGGTGAGCAGTTCTTC. It codes for CASSQGLAGNMGEQFF.

The chain couples TRBV27 to TRBJ1-2, with D possibly TRBD1 on 5 matching bases. The V gene lost 4 bases and the J gene lost 6 bases, with 15 bases spanning the gap. Germline V gene data show CDR1 as MNHEY and CDR2 as SMNVEV (reference sequence). CDR3 size: 14 residues. The CDR3 loop reads CASSSARTRNGYTF. The DNA for the CDR3 is TGTGCCAGCAGTTCAGCGCGGACAAGAAATGGCTACACCTTC.

J is TRBJ2-5 and V is TRBV7-2, with TRBD2 as a possible D gene (7 bases). V gave up 3 bases and J gave up 5 bases, with 13 bases separating them. Germline V CDR1 and CDR2: SGHTA, FQGNSA. The CDR3 is 14 residues long. The CDR3 sequence is CASSLYRGGETQYF. In DNA form, the CDR3 reads TGTGCCAGCAGCTTGTATAGGGGGGGGGAGACCCAGTACTTC.

The V gene is TRBV27, the J gene TRBJ2-3; TRBD2 agrees at 7 bases. Germline V gene lookup returns CDR1 MNHEY and CDR2 SMNVEV (reference sequence). Unmatched junction bases numbered 8, after V lost 3 bases and J lost 2 bases. The CDR3 is 16 amino acids. The chain's CDR3 is CASSLRRGSITDTQYF. CDR3 coding DNA: TGTGCCAGCAGTTTGCGGCGGGGGTCTATCACAGATACGCAGTATTTT.

J is TRBJ2-5 and V is TRBV19, with 7 nucleotides matching TRBD1. The closer fit of TRBJ2-7 to the DNA end suggests the J call may be wrong. CDR3 length: 13 residues. CDR1 and CDR2 from the germline V gene are LNHDA and SQIVND (reference sequence). CDR3 region: CASSISHRGEQYF. In DNA form, the CDR3 reads TGTGCCAGTAGTATCTCACACAGGGGCGAGCAGTACTTC.

The table lists this clone with a few counts. The chain carries TRBV10-1 and TRBJ2-2, with 12 bases lining up with TRBD2. Trimming took 5 bases from V and 1 from J; bases not matched to a gene: 2. CDR1 is WNHNN and CDR2 is SYGVQD in the germline V gene (reference sequence). The CDR3 is 16 amino acids. For the CDR3, the DNA is TGCGCCAGCAGTAGGACTAGCGGGGAGAACACCGGGGAGCTGTTTTTT. As protein: CASSRTSGENTGELFF.

The chain combines TRBV7-2 with TRBJ1-2; 8 bases agree with TRBD1. The CDR3 runs to 15 residues. Germline CDR1 SGHTA, CDR2 FQGNSA. Trimming took 7 bases from V and 5 from J; bases not matched to a gene: 12. The CDR3 spells CASTERTGGAYGYTF. DNA of the CDR3: TGTGCCAGCACCGAGCGCACAGGGGGTGCTTATGGCTACACCTTC.

This chain joins TRBV29-1 and TRBJ1-1; D might be TRBD1 (5 bases). CDR1 SQVTM and CDR2 ANQGSEA come from the germline V gene. CDR3 size: 16 residues. Trimming removed 3 bases from V and 1 base from J, with 18 bases in between. This CDR3 reads CSVDGRPHGGNTEAFF. The CDR3 DNA sequence: TGCAGCGTTGATGGCAGGCCGCACGGGGGGAACACTGAAGCTTTCTTT.

The chain links TRBV6-1 to TRBJ1-5; no reliable D call. Germline lookup yields CDR1 MNHNS and CDR2 SASEGT. The germline V and J ends were trimmed by 9 bases and 4 bases, with 13 bases remaining between them. CDR3 size: 13 residues. CDR3: CASGLNVNQPQHF. CDR3 nucleotides: TGTGCCAGTGGACTTAACGTTAATCAGCCCCAGCATTTT.

The J gene is TRBJ1-2, the V gene TRBV10-3; no firm D call. Trimming pared 7 bases from V and 6 bases from J, leaving 15 bases between. CDR3 length equals 13 residues. Germline CDR1 reads ENHRY; CDR2 reads SYGVKD. The CDR3: CAINSDIGHGYTF. DNA for the CDR3: TGTGCCATCAATTCTGACATTGGCCATGGCTACACCTTC.

V usage is TRBV7-9 and J usage is TRBJ2-2, with D possibly being TRBD2 (5 bases). This CDR3 comprises 15 residues. The germline V gene has CDR1 SEHNR and CDR2 FQNEAQ (reference sequence). V gave up 2 bases and J gave up 2 bases, with 9 bases separating them. CDR3: CASSLYSVNTGELFF. The CDR3 DNA reads TGTGCCAGCAGCTTATATAGCGTAAACACCGGGGAGCTGTTTTTT.

The chain is built from TRBV7-8 and TRBJ1-1, with 9 bases fitting TRBD1. Germline assignment: CDR1 SGHVS and CDR2 FQNEAQ. The V segment lost 2 bases and the J segment 1 base; nucleotides outside the gene matches: 2. The CDR3 has 15 residues. The CDR3 nucleotides read TGTGCCAGCAGCTTACCGACAGGGGGGAACACTGAAGCTTTCTTT. Its translation: CASSLPTGGNTEAFF.

The chain carries TRBV19 and TRBJ2-3; 9 positions match TRBD1. This CDR3 is built from 15 residues. Trimming removed 1 base from V and 3 bases from J; junction bases left unmatched: 2. CDR1 and CDR2 from the germline V gene are LNHDA and SQIVND (reference sequence). CDR3 residues: CASSIGTGVTDTQYF. Written as DNA, the CDR3 is TGTGCCAGTAGTATAGGGACAGGGGTGACAGATACGCAGTATTTT.

V usage is TRBV6-5 and J usage is TRBJ1-2; D not certain. V gave up 6 bases and J gave up 2 bases, with 10 bases separating them. Germline lookup yields CDR1 MNHEY and CDR2 SVGAGI. The CDR3 runs 13 residues. The CDR3 is CASRILGNYGYTF. The CDR3 nucleotides read TGTGCCAGCAGAATCTTGGGCAACTATGGCTACACCTTC.

The chain couples TRBV29-1 to TRBJ1-2, with 10 bases identical to TRBD1. The CDR3 length is 15 residues. With V trimmed by 1 base and J by 0 bases, 2 bases remained unmatched. From germline, CDR1 is SQVTM and CDR2 ANQGSEA. The CDR3 DNA is TGCAGCGTTGAAGGGGGACAGGGGTCTAACTATGGCTACACCTTC. This translates into CSVEGGQGSNYGYTF.

The gene calls are TRBV7-2 and TRBJ2-7; 11 bases are shared with TRBD2. The ends lost 2 bases at V and 6 bases at J; junction bases unmatched: 9. The CDR3 spans 16 residues. From germline, CDR1 is SGHTA and CDR2 FQGNSA. The CDR3 bases are TGTGCCAGCAGCTTAACAGGGACTAGCGGAGGGGGCGAGCAGTACTTC. It specifies CASSLTGTSGGGEQYF. Full variable domain (missing parts from reference TRBV7-2 and TRBJ2-7): GAGVSQSPSNKVTEKGKDVELRCDPISGHTALYWYRQSLGQGLEFLIYFQGNSAPDKSGLPSDRFSAERTGGSVSTLTIQRTQQEDSAVYLCASSLTGTSGGGEQYFGPGTRLTVT.

This clone showed up just once. The chain couples TRBV7-2 to TRBJ2-3; TRBD1 agrees at 9 bases. Trimming at V came to 2 bases and at J to 4 bases, leaving 4 bases not matched to a gene. Germline CDR1 and CDR2: SGHTA and FQGNSA. This CDR3 is built from 15 residues. CDR3 region: CASSLLGQGADTQYF. For the CDR3, the DNA is TGTGCCAGCAGCTTATTGGGACAGGGCGCAGATACGCAGTATTTT.

The chain employs TRBV5-1 and TRBJ2-7; 7 bases are a match to TRBD2. This CDR3 region has 13 residues. Losses at the gene ends were 1 base for V and 5 bases for J; bases not matched to a gene: 3. CDR1 and CDR2 from the germline V gene are SGHRS and YFSETQ. CDR3: CASSLREGDEQYF. In DNA, the CDR3 is TGCGCCAGCAGCTTGAGGGAGGGCGACGAGCAGTACTTC.

The chain recombines TRBV30 with TRBJ1-1, with D perhaps matching TRBD1 (5 bases). CDR1 and CDR2 (germline): GTSNPN, SVGIG (reference sequence). Trimming took off 5 bases at V and 8 bases at J, with 15 bases between the two ends. This CDR3 spans 12 amino acids. The CDR3 protein is CAWGVSRVEAFF. In nucleotides, the CDR3 is TGTGCCTGGGGCGTGAGCAGGGTGGAAGCTTTCTTT.

This chain uses TRBV6-5 with TRBJ1-2; TRBD1 matches at 7 bases. The V gene's germline CDR1 is MNHEY and CDR2 SVGAGI. CDR3 length: 12 amino acids. Unmatched junction bases numbered 3, after V lost 4 bases and J lost 7 bases. The CDR3 DNA reads TGTGCCAGCAGTTCCCAGGGGGGTGGCTACACCTTC. Translating it yields CASSSQGGGYTF.

This clone showed up just a few times. The rearrangement uses TRBV15 and TRBJ2-5, with a weak D call TRBD2 (7 bases). The CDR3 sequence is 15 residues long. Germline CDR1 LNHNV, CDR2 YYDKDF (reference sequence). The V and J ends lost 0 bases and 4 bases respectively, with 12 bases between them. The CDR3 reads CATSRDRGGPETQYF. Written as DNA, the CDR3 is TGTGCCACCAGCAGAGATAGGGGGGGGCCAGAGACCCAGTACTTC.